This TCR beta chain was sequenced for a study of OX40 agonist ivuxolimab in advanced cancers. Turning to the study itself: A male proportion of about 84% was recorded, with mean age roughly 62 years and range about 23 to 90. Study findings and constraints: Blood T cells, both CD4+ and CD8+, expanded clonally by week 6 at 0.1 to 3.0 mg/kg.

The CDR3 is made up of 15 amino acids. Trimming took off 0 bases at V and 6 bases at J, with 12 bases between the two ends. Germline V lookup: CDR1 SGHRS, CDR2 YFSETQ. Using immunoSEQ multiplex PCR, the repertoire was profiled, and TCRdb retains in-frame clones only, with some absent. Of 98,000 or so clones detected, about four fifths appear once; the ten largest clones hold roughly 1.5%. Remarks on this clone: Its target is unknown.

V gene TRBV5-1 combines with J gene TRBJ2-2; possible D gene TRBD1, 6 bases. The sample consisted of CD4+ or CD8+ T cells sorted from blood, taken in a trial of the OX40 agonist ivuxolimab. The receptor was isolated from an adult with an advanced solid tumor such as melanoma, head and neck, liver or kidney cancer. The CDR3 sequence is CASSLGQAGAGELFF. CDR3 sequence (DNA): TGCGCCAGCAGCTTGGGACAGGCTGGCGCCGGGGAGCTGTTTTTT.